These 4 T cell receptor beta chains originate from one sample sequenced in a study of CD8 T cells in ankylosing spondylitis. TCRdb fed the 5' RACE reads into MiXCR, producing one record per CDR3 protein. The table includes some 220,000 distinct CDR3 sequences, under 12% detected once. Sequencing input: blood, either unsorted or a sorted T cell fraction (not recorded which). These receptors all come from a male donor with ankylosing spondylitis or in good health (not recorded which).

This clonotype was seen repeatedly, ten times or more. The J gene is TRBJ2-7, the V gene TRBV7-9; 7 bases line up with TRBD1. The junction had 9 bases not matched to a gene; V was cut back by 5 bases and J by 5 bases. Germline-derived CDR1 and CDR2 are SEHNR and FQNEAQ (reference sequence). The CDR3 totals 14 residues. The chain's CDR3 is CASSLMTGINEQYF. As DNA, the CDR3 is TGTGCCAGCAGCCTCATGACAGGGATCAACGAGCAGTACTTC.

This clonotype was counted at least ten times. The V and J genes are TRBV7-9 and TRBJ1-1; no clear D. This CDR3 spans 15 amino acids. Trimming shortened V by 3 bases and J by 0 bases, and 11 bases separated the two germline ends. Germline V gene lookup returns CDR1 SEHNR and CDR2 FQNEAQ (reference sequence). In nucleotides, the CDR3 is TGTGCCAGCAGCTTCCAGACGGTTATGAACACTGAAGCTTTCTTT. Its translation: CASSFQTVMNTEAFF.

This clonotype was counted only a few times. The chain joins TRBV7-9 to TRBJ2-1; tentative D call: TRBD2 (6 bases). This CDR3 spans 15 amino acids. V was clipped by 7 bases and J by 0 bases, with 13 bases between them. Germline loops: CDR1 SEHNR, CDR2 FQNEAQ (reference sequence). This CDR3 reads CASIPGGSSYNEQFF. The CDR3 DNA follows: TGTGCCAGCATTCCTGGGGGGAGCTCCTACAATGAGCAGTTCTTC.

This clonotype appeared many times. The chain has TRBV21-1 and TRBJ2-7; no DNA check was done on the table's D call, TRBD1. TRBV21-1 is recorded as a pseudogene. The CDR3 runs 18 residues. CDR3 bases: TGTGCCAGCAGCAAAAAACCCCTAAACAGCGGGCAGGGGTACGAGCAGTACTTC. Translation gives CASSKKPLNSGQGYEQYF.